This TCR beta chain was profiled in a study of T cell repertoires in cytomegalovirus infection. Using its own MiXCR run on the reads, TCRdb lists one record per CDR3 protein. The table lists approximately 500,000 distinct CDR3 sequences, 16% of them singletons, with around 25% in the top ten. This clonotype was counted many times. Trimming stripped 5 bases from V and 4 bases from J, with 18 bases between. This CDR3 spans 15 amino acids. CDR1 SGHAT and CDR2 FQNNGV come from the germline V gene. This chain uses TRBV11-2 with TRBJ2-7; the D gene is possibly TRBD2 (6 bases). The sequencing sample was made of CD8+ T cells from PBMCs. This TCR was recovered from a human donor in good health (CMV status not recorded). Some clones in this sample may be carry-over from other donors' samples. The CDR3 spells CASSLRELAHYEQYF. The CDR3 DNA sequence: TGTGCCAGCAGCCTGCGTGAGCTAGCGCATTACGAGCAGTACTTC.